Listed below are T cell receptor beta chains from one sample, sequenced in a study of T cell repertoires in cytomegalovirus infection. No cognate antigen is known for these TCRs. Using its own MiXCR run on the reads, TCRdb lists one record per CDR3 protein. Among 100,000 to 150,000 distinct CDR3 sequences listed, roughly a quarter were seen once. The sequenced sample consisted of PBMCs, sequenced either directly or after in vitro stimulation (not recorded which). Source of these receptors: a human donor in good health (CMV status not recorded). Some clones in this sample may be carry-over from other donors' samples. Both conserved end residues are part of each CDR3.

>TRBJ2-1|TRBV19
CATWTDGEQFF
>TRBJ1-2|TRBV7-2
CASSLGQGGLLTF
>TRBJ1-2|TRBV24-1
CATSDSGLGTMTGYTF
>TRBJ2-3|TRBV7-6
CASSSSERDTDTQYF
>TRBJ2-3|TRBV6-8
CASSYSGTGADTQYF
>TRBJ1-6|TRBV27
CASSLGDRGINSPLHF
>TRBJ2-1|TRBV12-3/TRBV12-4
CASSKLAGVQNEQFF
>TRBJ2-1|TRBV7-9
CASSTYTGLGRNEQFF
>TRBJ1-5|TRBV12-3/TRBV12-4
CASSPDGKHNQPQHF
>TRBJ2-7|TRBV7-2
CASSPNPDRAPYEQYF
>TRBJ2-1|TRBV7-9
CASSLGDGQYNEQFF
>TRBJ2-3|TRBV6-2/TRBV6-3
CASSVGRADTQYF
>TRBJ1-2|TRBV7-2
CASSLGERVSGYTF